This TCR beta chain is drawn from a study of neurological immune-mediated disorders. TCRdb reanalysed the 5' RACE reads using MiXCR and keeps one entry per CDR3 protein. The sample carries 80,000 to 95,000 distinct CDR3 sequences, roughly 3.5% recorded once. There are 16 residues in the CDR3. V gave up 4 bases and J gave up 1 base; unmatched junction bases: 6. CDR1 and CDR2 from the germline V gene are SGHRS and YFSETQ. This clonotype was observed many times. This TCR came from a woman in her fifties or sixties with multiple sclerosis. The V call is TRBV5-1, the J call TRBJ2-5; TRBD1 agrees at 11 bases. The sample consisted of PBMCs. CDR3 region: CASSIGDRGFQETQYF. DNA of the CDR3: TGCGCCAGCAGCATAGGGGACAGGGGGTTCCAAGAGACCCAGTACTTC. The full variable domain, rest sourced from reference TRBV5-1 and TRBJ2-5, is KAGVTQTPRYLIKTRGQQVTLSCSPISGHRSVSWYQQTPGQGLQFLFEYFSETQRNKGNFPGRFSGRQFSNSRSEMNVSTLELGDSALYLCASSIGDRGFQETQYFGPGTRLLVL.